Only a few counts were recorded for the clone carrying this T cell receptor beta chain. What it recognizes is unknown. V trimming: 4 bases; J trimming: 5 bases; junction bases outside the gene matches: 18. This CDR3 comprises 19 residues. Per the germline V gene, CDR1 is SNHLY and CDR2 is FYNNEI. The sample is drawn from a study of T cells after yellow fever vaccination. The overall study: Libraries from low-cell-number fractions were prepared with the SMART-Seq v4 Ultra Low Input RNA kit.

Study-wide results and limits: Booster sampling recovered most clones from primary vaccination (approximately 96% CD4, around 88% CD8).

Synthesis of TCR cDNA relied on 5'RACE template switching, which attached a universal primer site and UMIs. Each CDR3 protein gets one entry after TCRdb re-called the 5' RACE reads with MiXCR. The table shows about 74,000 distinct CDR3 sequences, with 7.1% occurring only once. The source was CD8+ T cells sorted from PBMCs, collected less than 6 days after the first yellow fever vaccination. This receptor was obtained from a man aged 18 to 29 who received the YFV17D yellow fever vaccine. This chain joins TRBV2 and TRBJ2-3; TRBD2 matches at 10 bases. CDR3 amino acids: CASSVLLQASGGIGDTQYF. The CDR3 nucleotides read TGTGCCAGCAGTGTCCTCTTACAGGCTAGCGGGGGAATAGGAGATACGCAGTATTTT.